The sequence of this T cell receptor beta chain was determined in a study of glioma-infiltrating T cells (dated by TCRdb to about 2016). For the study in its entirety: Sequencing of TCR alpha- and beta-chain repertoires was performed on glioma tissue, on non-neoplastic brain tissue, and on matched peripheral blood mononuclear cells. Each tissue-infiltrating repertoire was compared with the same patient's peripheral blood repertoire to measure divergence between tissue and blood T-cell populations. Three low-grade glioma patients, roughly 8 primary glioblastoma patients and three non-glioma patients contributing non-neoplastic brain tissue were included in the paired cohort.

This clonotype was seen at least ten times. Its antigen is currently not known. Base-call qualities are not available, and no considerably larger clone is one nucleotide away. V gives up 0 bases and J gives up 5 bases, and the segment between their germline ends measures 7 bases. CDR1 and CDR2 are read off the germline V gene (reference sequence) as MNHEY and SMNVEV. Measured from the cysteine to the phenylalanine, the CDR3 is 14 residues long. The DNA shown is the 42-base CDR3, in frame from base 1. The research as a whole found: Only a very small number of CDR3 sequences turned up in both tissue and blood, a result put down to high CDR3 diversity combined with limited sampling. VJ-independent divergence between tissue and blood was below expectation in non-neoplastic patients but above expectation in all gliomas, especially low-grade gliomas. Group comparisons were based on small numbers of patients: three non-neoplastic, three low-grade glioma and eight or nine glioblastoma patients.

The iRepertoire nested amplicon-rescue multiplex PCR (arm-PCR) platform was used to amplify TCR alpha and beta CDR3 regions from RNA. The input for one-step reverse transcription and amplification was about 85-400 ng of either tissue mRNA or PBMC total RNA. After bead purification, a secondary multiplex PCR added Illumina adapters, and libraries were gel-purified between 200 and 400 bp. The libraries contained internal 6-nucleotide barcodes that were used for demultiplexing. Sequencing of the libraries was done on an Illumina MiSeq using 2x220 or 2x250 nucleotide paired-end reads. On the study's bioinformatics: Paired reads were merged with FLASH 1.2.11 and aligned to the GRCh37 human genome with BWA-MEM before extracting TRA and TRB reads. An IMGT-derived reference of cassette sequences and CDR3 motifs, with pseudogenes included, was used for V and J assignment. Reads were translated in three frames, and productive CDR3s were defined as those with a C...FGXG motif and no stop codons. Clonotypes were defined as unique combinations of V-J cassette pair and CDR3 amino acid sequence. Reads were filtered by Hamming distance, thresholded by each sample's sequence error rate in mapped regions. TCRdb ran its own pipeline on the public reads, namely fastp trimming at Q25 and MiXCR clone calling, and kept in-frame beta chains. Each CDR3 protein appears once, grouped with its most common genes and DNA. TCRdb assigned the V and J calls; the authors' analysis was not used. Within this sample are 95,000 to 150,000 distinct CDR3 sequences, with 20% to 25% of them counted one time only. Of the sample, roughly 15% falls within the top ten clones.

This TCR derives from a human donor with low-grade glioma or glioblastoma, undergoing nonglioma brain surgery, or in good health (not recorded which). Material for sequencing was glioma tissue, nonneoplastic brain tissue, or PBMCs (not recorded which). This receptor chain uses TRBV27 and TRBJ1-4; the D gene is unclear. The CDR3 region has the sequence CASSLSVGNEKLFF. The nucleotide sequence reads TGTGCCAGCAGTTTATCGGTGGGGAATGAAAAACTGTTTTTT.